A selection of T cell receptor beta chains follows, all from one sample in a study of blood T cells in healthy people across ages. TCRdb fed the 5' RACE reads into MiXCR, producing one record per CDR3 protein. The sample lists 1.5 million to 2 million distinct CDR3 sequences, around 50% occurring once. The sample consisted of blood. The receptors come from a woman between 40 and 55 years old in good health. Each CDR3 is given with its conserved first and last residue. Each record gives: clone size, V gene, CDR3 protein. The size of a clone is reported for some rows only, either as once, few or many, or as a class for expanded clones.

.	TRBV18	CASSPLGPKGKGDEQYF
.	TRBV4-3	CASSQAGGLDTDTQYF
.	TRBV4-1	CASSHGQGEYETQYF
.	TRBV7-2	CASSLDLRPTQYF
.	TRBV24-1	CATSDWGSGGTKETQYF
.	TRBV6-2/TRBV6-3	CASSSSLAPSSYNEQFF
.	TRBV4-2	CASSQGSEDGYTF
few	TRBV4-2	CASSQTLLRVDEQFF
few	TRBV11-1	CASSFRDSSYGYTF
.	TRBV4-3	CASSQGGGGDEQFF
.	TRBV6-1	CASMTPGQGSEKLFF
few	TRBV7-3	CASSFTGGTGTQYF
.	TRBV5-1	CASSDRLGANTEAFF
few	TRBV7-9	CASSSAGQDNEQFF
few	TRBV5-1	CATSAGTAETQYF
.	TRBV12-3/TRBV12-4	CASSGGQHYTEAFF
.	TRBV5-1	CASSLDLVRDTDTQYF
few	TRBV14	CASSQDHLPGVEQYF
.	TRBV20-1	CSLTSRNSNQPQHF
few	TRBV15	CATSREGTQGETQYF
.	TRBV5-4	CASSLGSLSVQETQYF
.	TRBV3-1	CASSQDREAFF
.	TRBV24-1	CATSDFNSNQPQHF
few	TRBV3-1	CASSQRNRANGYTF
few	TRBV7-2	CASSLAFDVNSYNEQFF
few	TRBV7-2	CASSKYTSGETQYF
few	TRBV4-3	CASSQDRILGHQPQHF
.	TRBV19	CASRLLPGRAAGYTF
.	TRBV28	CASSLWGGWFYGYTF
.	TRBV9	CASSSPRDSGYKNEQFF
few	TRBV4-3	CASSQDRGVTGLSTDTQYF
.	TRBV7-8	CASSLARTEVPYEQYF
.	TRBV28	CASSWNYEQYF